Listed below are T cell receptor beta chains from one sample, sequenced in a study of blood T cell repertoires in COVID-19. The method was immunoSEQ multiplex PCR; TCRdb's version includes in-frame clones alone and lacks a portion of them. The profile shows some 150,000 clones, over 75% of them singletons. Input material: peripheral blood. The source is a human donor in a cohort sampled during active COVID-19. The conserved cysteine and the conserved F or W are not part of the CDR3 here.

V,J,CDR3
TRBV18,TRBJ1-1,ASSSGADTEAF
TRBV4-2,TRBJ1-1,ASSQYLRVTEAF
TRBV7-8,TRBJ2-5,ASAGRGLAGFETQY
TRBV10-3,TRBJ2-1,AISDERPDYNEQF
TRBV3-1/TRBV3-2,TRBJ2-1,ASSRLLGTRQF
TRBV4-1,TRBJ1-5,ASSQERNTEPQH
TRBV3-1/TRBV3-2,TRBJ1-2,ASSQGRGSYGYT
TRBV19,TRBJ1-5,ASQAGLGGQPQH
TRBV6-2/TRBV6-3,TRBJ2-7,ASSPGSPHLYEQY
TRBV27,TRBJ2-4,ASSLSPDLAKNIQY
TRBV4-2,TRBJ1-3,ASSQDRQGGSGNTIY
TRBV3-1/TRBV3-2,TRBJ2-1,ASSQASHRLSSYNEQF
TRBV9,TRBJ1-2,ASSQDRISLSSYGYT
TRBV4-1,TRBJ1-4,ASSQDGDSPNEKLF
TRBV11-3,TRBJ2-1,ASSPDRGRNEQF
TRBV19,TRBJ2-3,ATQRGADTQY
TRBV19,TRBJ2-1,ASSIESGNSYNEQF
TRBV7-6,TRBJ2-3,ASSLDRVTQY
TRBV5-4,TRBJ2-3,ASSNRAGGGPDTQY
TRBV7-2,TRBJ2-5,ASSLRTGISETQY
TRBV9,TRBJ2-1,ASSPAIQGMNEQF
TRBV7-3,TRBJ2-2,ASSRASGRAGELF
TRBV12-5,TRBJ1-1,ASGLDRGRDTEAF
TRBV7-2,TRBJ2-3,ASSLRGLFTDTQY